This TCR beta chain is from a study of post-analysis software for immune sequencing data (dated by TCRdb to 2015 to 2017). With regard to the full study: Recorded disease courses included relapsing-remitting, secondary progressive and progressive-relapsing multiple sclerosis, with some patients lacking subtype annotation. The patient repertoires were set against around ten previously published healthy control repertoires from donors whose ages ranged from about 6 to 26 years. A subset of samples was prepared in parallel using single-end sample barcoding, then pooled and co-amplified after Illumina adapter ligation.

With regard to this clonotype: This receptor's antigen is unknown. Base qualities are not provided; no much larger clone lies one nucleotide away.

The library was obtained by PCR. TCRdb lists the instrument as Illumina HiSeq 2500. To reduce PCR and sequencing biases, unique molecular identifiers were built into the TCR beta cDNA libraries. Every 1 to 10 million input T cells yielded 500,000 or so cDNA molecules, meaning each molecule approximated one T cell. The patient libraries were prepared and sequenced with the same protocol used for the earlier healthy control dataset. Samples belonging to the same batch were prepared together, multiplexed and sequenced on a shared HiSeq lane. Processing in the source paper ran as follows. Raw barcoded reads were processed with MIGEC, discarding single-read molecular identifier groups before consensus assembly and CDR3 extraction. Clonotype tables were post-analysed with VDJtools, normalizing diversity by down-sampling all datasets to the smallest sample size. Repertoire overlap clustering matched CDR3 amino acid but not nucleotide sequences to correct batch-related cross-sample contamination. In TCRdb, the public reads were trimmed at Q25 with fastp and aligned with MiXCR, with productive beta chains retained. Every entry covers one CDR3 protein and lists the most common genes and DNA from its rows. TCRdb's processing, not the authors' own work, is the source of the V and J calls. For this sample the table gives more than 450,000 distinct CDR3 sequences, of which about 40% were detected only once. The top ten hold more than 1.5% of the sample.

Overall study outcomes, separate from this receptor: A handful of TRBV segments, including TRBV5-6, TRBV5-1 and TRBV20-1, were significantly more frequent in patients than controls. Multiple sclerosis patients had significantly lower normalized Chao1 diversity than controls, a result that suggests substantial peripheral T-cell clonal expansion. The multiple sclerosis patient group was slightly younger than the control group. Strong co-clustering of samples prepared in the same batch was shown by direct clustering with F measure, prompting a batch-effect correction.

The CDR3 spans 13 residues, from the cysteine through the phenylalanine. The kept DNA is CDR3 alone, 39 bases in frame from the first base. V is reduced by 8 bases and J by 2 bases, leaving a spacing of 10 bases between them. To demonstrate the VDJtools post-analysis software, TCR beta repertoires were profiled from the peripheral blood of over ten young patients with multiple sclerosis. The multiple sclerosis patients were children and adolescents between roughly 6 and 16 years of age. The rearrangement combines TRBV12-3 or TRBV12-4 with TRBJ2-4; the D segment is perhaps TRBD1 or TRBD2, each sharing 5 matched bases. The specimen was blood. The receptor was isolated from a girl aged 10-17 years with multiple sclerosis. The CDR3 here reads CASGTETKNIQYF. The DNA sequence is given as TGTGCCAGCGGGACGGAGACCAAAAACATTCAGTACTTC.